Given below is one T cell receptor (beta chain) in context. The antigen this receptor binds is unknown. The record has no base qualities; no much larger clone is one base away. Every sample was amplified as two independent genomic DNA replicates, using about 0.46 ug for blood and about 1.6 ug for tumor or normal breast. Following the manufacturer's instructions, the ImmunoSeq Intro kit was used to carry out TCRB sequencing on genomic DNA. Multiplex PCR was run for 31 cycles using proprietary primers and spike-in control sequences for absolute quantification. Single-end 150-bp reads were used to sequence an 87-bp fragment covering the CDR3 and the flanking V and J genes. Each lane of an Illumina MiSeq running version 3.0 chemistry carried seven multiplexed samples, with two replicates apiece. Per the source publication's procedure: The vendor's proprietary pipeline handled the raw data processing, merging both replicates into a single result for each sample. A clonotype was defined as productive rearrangements that share the same V-gene family, CDR3 amino acid sequence and J-gene segment. Clonality was calculated as 1 minus the normalized Shannon entropy (Pielou evenness) of TCRB abundances. To estimate T cell density, the total number of templates was divided by the input cell count, which was inferred from how much DNA went in. Recon, run with its default parameters, was used to estimate overall repertoire diversity and clonality. Tumor-enriched clonotypes were defined as having over 0.1% abundance in tumor and at least 32-fold higher abundance than in normal breast. The immuneACCESS repertoire file appears here via TCRdb, limited to in-frame rearrangements. These files lack a portion of the clones; in checked studies, under half of the deficit traces to unresolved V genes, and the cause of the others is not known. V, J and clone size were drawn from that table, and D and trimming were deduced from the DNA. Present in this sample are almost 55,000 clones, around nine tenths of which were seen just once. The top ten hold about 5% of the sample.

These data belong to a study of early stage breast cancer tumors (dated by TCRdb to between 2016 and 2019). Context from the whole study: Of the roughly 15 invasive breast tumors, 12 to 13 were found to be estrogen receptor-positive, progesterone receptor-positive and HER2-negative. About 70% of the 12 ER+/PR+/HER2- tumors were invasive ductal carcinomas, while the other four were invasive lobular carcinomas. On average, each sample had roughly 10-fold read coverage. The samples as a whole yielded 2 million to 3 million detected templates, corresponding to roughly 1 million unique clonotypes.

V has 5 bases trimmed and J has 0 bases trimmed; junction bases matching no gene number 5. The CDR3 numbers 17 residues from cysteine through phenylalanine. Here the CDR3 DNA is all that survives: 51 bases in frame from base 1. For CDR1 and CDR2, the germline V gene (reference sequence) lists SEHNR and FQNEAQ. Beyond this particular receptor, the publication reports: Because the cohort was small, analysis by tumor subtype was not possible. Enriched TCRB sequences shared across patients were found to be mostly commonly generated sequences that were unlikely to play an important role in the tumor microenvironment. Tumors showed roughly 2.7-fold higher T cell density and higher clonality than adjacent normal breast tissue. Chain pairing and functional markers such as CD4, CD8 and FOXP3 were not captured by bulk genomic DNA sequencing of unsorted cells. Repertoires from blood resembled normal breast more closely than tumor, and using blood as a reference for each tissue separated tumor from normal in 14 of 16 patients.

The study profiled bulk TCR beta-chain repertoires in matched peripheral blood, tumor and adjacent normal breast tissue taken from more than 15 patients with early-stage breast cancer. Before surgery, whole blood (about 5-10 mL) was collected into EDTA tubes and processed within 2 hours. Peripheral blood mononuclear cells were isolated by Ficoll-Paque centrifugation in SepMate-50 tubes. PBMCs were cryopreserved in aliquots of roughly 1.9 to 4 million cells in roughly 90% FBS with about 10% DMSO and kept in liquid nitrogen. The Qiagen AllPrep DNA/RNA Mini kit was used for genomic DNA extraction. The chain links TRBV7-9 with TRBJ1-4, with 11 bases aligning to TRBD1. The source material was blood. The receptor comes from a person aged 70 to 85 with breast cancer. The nucleotides read TGTGCCAGCAGCCATAGGACAGGGGGCACAACTAATGAAAAACTGTTTTTT. The encoded protein is CASSHRTGGTTNEKLFF.